One sample yielded the 13 T cell receptor beta chains listed below, sequenced in a study of shared clonotypes between healthy human individuals. Sequencing was performed with immunoSEQ multiplex PCR; in TCRdb, only in-frame clones are kept and a portion is missing. The sample consists of roughly 2,000,000 clones, roughly 95% of them appearing once. CD45RO-negative, CCR7-positively selected cells formed the naive CD8 fraction, excluding terminally differentiated effector memory CD45RA+ cells. Material for sequencing was naive CD8+ T cells from PBMCs. These receptors came from a man younger than 35 in good health. Some clones in this sample may be carry-over from other donors' samples.

This chain joins TRBV27 and TRBJ2-1; 8 nucleotides agree with TRBD2. The junction had 12 bases not matched to a gene; V was cut back by 5 bases and J by 0 bases. This CDR3 is 18 amino acids long. Germline CDR1 and CDR2: MNHEY and SMNVEV (reference sequence). Here the CDR3 reads CASSPKFGRVSSYNEQFF. In nucleotides, the CDR3 is TGTGCCAGCAGTCCCAAGTTCGGGAGGGTGAGCTCCTACAATGAGCAGTTCTTC.

The rearrangement joins TRBV5-4 to TRBJ2-1; possibly TRBD1 or TRBD2 for D (6 bases each). Trimming took 6 bases from V and 4 from J, leaving 14 bases between them. This CDR3 region has 14 residues. Germline CDR1 SGHNT, CDR2 YYREEE (reference sequence). In nucleotides, the CDR3 is TGTGCCAGCACCGGGGGCGGAGATTACAATGAGCAGTTCTTC. Translation gives CASTGGGDYNEQFF.

The V and J genes are TRBV6-5 and TRBJ2-2; D may be TRBD2 (5 bases). The germline V gene encodes CDR1 MNHEY and CDR2 SVGAGI. The CDR3 loop spans 15 amino acids. Trimming pared 2 bases from V and 4 bases from J, leaving 11 bases between. The CDR3 nucleotides are TGTGCCAGCAGTTACGGACCGGCGGGCACCGGGGAGCTGTTTTTT. This encodes CASSYGPAGTGELFF.

The chain joins TRBV7-9 to TRBJ1-1; no definite D call. The germline V gene encodes CDR1 SEHNR and CDR2 FQNEAQ (reference sequence). The CDR3 has 13 amino acids. V was trimmed by 5 bases and J by 3 bases, leaving 10 bases between them. DNA of the CDR3: TGTGCCAGCAGCACGACGCGGGACACTGAAGCTTTCTTT. Translating gives CASSTTRDTEAFF.

V gene TRBV19 combines with J gene TRBJ2-7, with a tentative D call TRBD2 (5 bases). The germline CDR1 and CDR2 sequences are LNHDA and SQIVND (reference sequence). The CDR3 is 15 amino acids. V was trimmed by 4 bases and J by 3 bases, leaving 16 bases between them. The CDR3 spells CASSTRLAWNYEQYF. In DNA form, the CDR3 reads TGTGCCAGTAGTACTCGGCTAGCCTGGAACTACGAGCAGTACTTC.

The chain links TRBV13 to TRBJ2-2; D is uncertain. This CDR3 spans 15 amino acids. V was cut by 0 bases and J by 4 bases, with 9 bases left in between. The germline V gene has CDR1 PRHDT and CDR2 FYEKMQ (reference sequence). CDR3 sequence reads: CASSLGGRSTGELFF. CDR3 nucleotide sequence: TGTGCCAGCAGCTTAGGTGGCAGGTCCACCGGGGAGCTGTTTTTT.

The chain has TRBV11-2 and TRBJ2-7; D gene unclear. The CDR3 consists of 13 residues. V was cut by 0 bases and J by 3 bases, with 6 bases left in between. The germline CDR1 and CDR2 sequences are SGHAT and FQNNGV. CDR3 nucleotides: TGTGCCAGCAGCTTAGAACAGTTCTACGAGCAGTACTTC. It codes for CASSLEQFYEQYF.

This chain uses TRBV7-9 with TRBJ2-1, with 8 bases matching TRBD2. The CDR3 runs 16 residues. Germline values: CDR1 SEHNR, CDR2 FQNEAQ (reference sequence). Trimming at V came to 9 bases and at J to 7 bases, leaving 17 bases not matched to a gene. The CDR3 nucleotides are TGTGCCAGTAAGTCCGCCCCAGCGGGAGTAAGGAATGAGCAGTTCTTC. Its protein is CASKSAPAGVRNEQFF.

The chain employs TRBV5-6 and TRBJ1-5; tentative D call: TRBD1 (5 bases). This CDR3 has 13 residues. V was trimmed by 4 bases and J by 3 bases, leaving 8 bases between them. CDR1 and CDR2 from the germline V gene are SGHDT and YYEEEE. As DNA, the CDR3 is TGTGCCAGCAGCCAGGGAAACAATCAGCCCCAGCATTTT. Protein: CASSQGNNQPQHF.

The genes are TRBV27 and TRBJ2-1; D might be TRBD1 (6 bases). The CDR3 loop spans 16 amino acids. V lost 2 bases and J 5 bases, leaving 16 bases between the germline ends. The germline V gene has CDR1 MNHEY and CDR2 SMNVEV (reference sequence). The CDR3 loop reads CASSLGPSGVHNEQFF. In DNA, the CDR3 is TGTGCCAGCAGTTTAGGACCCTCAGGGGTCCACAATGAGCAGTTCTTC.

The chain joins TRBV5-1 to TRBJ1-1; D is unclear. The CDR3 has 15 amino acids. Germline V gene data show CDR1 as SGHRS and CDR2 as YFSETQ. The V end was cut by 0 bases, the J end by 0 bases, with 9 bases between. The chain's CDR3 is CASSLAPDLNTEAFF. The DNA of the CDR3 is TGCGCCAGCAGCTTGGCCCCAGACTTGAACACTGAAGCTTTCTTT.

The V gene is TRBV7-8, the J gene TRBJ2-7, with 7 nucleotides matching TRBD2. V dropped 4 bases and J dropped 11; count of bases not matched to a gene: 17. Germline CDR1 is SGHVS and CDR2 is FQNEAQ. CDR3 length: 15 residues. The CDR3 region is CASSSQPSWGGSKYF. As DNA, the CDR3 is TGTGCCAGCAGCTCTCAACCTTCATGGGGGGGATCGAAGTACTTC.

This clone has only one observation. The rearrangement joins TRBV6-1 to TRBJ2-5; 11 nucleotides align to TRBD1. Germline V lookup: CDR1 MNHNS, CDR2 SASEGT. The CDR3 has 15 residues. Trimming cost V 6 bases and J 2 bases; bases outside gene matches: 5. CDR3 protein: CASSVRDRGQETQYF. The CDR3 DNA reads as TGTGCCAGCAGCGTCCGGGACAGGGGGCAAGAGACCCAGTACTTC.